A selection of T cell receptor beta chains follows, all from one sample in a study of T cells in Graves' hyperthyroidism and ophthalmopathy. Using its own MiXCR run on the multiplex PCR reads, TCRdb lists one record per CDR3 protein. The sample lists around 350,000 distinct CDR3 sequences; roughly 19% were seen once. The sequenced sample consisted of blood. The receptor source for this set is a young woman with Graves' hyperthyroidism. Each CDR3 is given with its conserved first and last residue. A D gene is named only where the DNA matches it firmly. The listing skips clone size in some rows; elsewhere it reads once, few, many or a size class.

j_call | d_call | v_call | clone_size | cdr3_aa | cdr3_nt
TRBJ2-2 | TRBD2 | TRBV27 | many | CATSRGLLNTGELFF | TGTGCCACCAGTCGGGGACTACTTAACACCGGGGAGCTGTTTTTT
TRBJ1-5 | TRBD1 | TRBV4-1 | many | CASSGGQGARGQPQHF | TGCGCCAGCAGCGGGGGACAGGGGGCTCGCGGTCAGCCCCAGCATTTT
TRBJ1-2 | . | TRBV11-1 | many | CASSLAGPYGYTF | TGTGCCAGCAGCTTAGCAGGCCCCTATGGCTACACCTTC
TRBJ2-7 | . | TRBV24-1 | once | CATSGDKGYEQYF | TGTGCCACCAGCGGCGACAAGGGCTACGAGCAGTACTTC
TRBJ1-1 | . | TRBV27 | few | CASSLISRGLDVTEAFF | TGTGCCAGCAGTTTAATTTCGAGGGGCTTAGATGTCACTGAAGCTTTCTTT
TRBJ2-1 | . | TRBV2 | . | CATRRGKEQFF | TGTGCCACGCGACGCGGGAAAGAGCAGTTCTTC
TRBJ1-1 | TRBD1 | TRBV19 | many | CASSMTGGNTEAFF | TGTGCCAGTAGTATGACAGGGGGCAACACTGAAGCTTTCTTT
TRBJ2-7 | . | TRBV6-2/TRBV6-3 | . | CATRDRPSYEQYF | TGTGCTACCCGGGACCGCCCTTCCTACGAGCAGTACTTC
TRBJ1-5 | . | TRBV5-1 | many | CASPSWHYSNQPQHF | TGCGCCAGCCCTTCATGGCACTATAGCAATCAGCCCCAGCATTTT
TRBJ2-7 | TRBD2 | TRBV6-2/TRBV6-3 | . | CASKGLAVSYEQYF | TGTGCCAGCAAGGGACTAGCGGTTTCATACGAGCAGTACTTC
TRBJ2-2 | . | TRBV6-1 | many | CASSPARDTGELFF | TGTGCCAGCAGCCCGGCTCGGGACACCGGGGAGCTGTTTTTT
TRBJ1-5 | TRBD1 | TRBV20-1 | many | CSAISGQGRGQPQHF | TGCAGTGCTATCTCGGGACAGGGGCGGGGGCAGCCCCAGCATTTT
TRBJ2-2 | . | TRBV5-1 | few | CASSLYSQRSTGELFF | TGCGCCAGCAGCTTGTATTCCCAGCGATCCACCGGGGAGCTGTTTTTT
TRBJ1-1 | . | TRBV27 | once | CASRAQGITEAFF | TGTGCCAGCAGAGCTCAGGGCATCACTGAAGCTTTCTTT
TRBJ1-2 | . | TRBV9 | . | CASSGGLGAYDGYTF | TGTGCCAGCAGCGGAGGGCTGGGGGCCTATGACGGCTACACCTTC
TRBJ1-1 | . | TRBV11-3 | many | CASSLERGTEAFF | TGTGCCAGCAGCTTAGAAAGGGGGACTGAAGCTTTCTTT